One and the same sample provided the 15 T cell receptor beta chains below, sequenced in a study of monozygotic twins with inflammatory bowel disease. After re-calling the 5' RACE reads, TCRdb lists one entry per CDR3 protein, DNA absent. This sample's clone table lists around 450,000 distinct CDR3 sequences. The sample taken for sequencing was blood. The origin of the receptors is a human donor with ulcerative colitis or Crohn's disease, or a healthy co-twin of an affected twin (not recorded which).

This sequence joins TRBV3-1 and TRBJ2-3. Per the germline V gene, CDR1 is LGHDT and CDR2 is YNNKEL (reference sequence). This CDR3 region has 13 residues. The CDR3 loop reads CASSPHYTDTQYF.

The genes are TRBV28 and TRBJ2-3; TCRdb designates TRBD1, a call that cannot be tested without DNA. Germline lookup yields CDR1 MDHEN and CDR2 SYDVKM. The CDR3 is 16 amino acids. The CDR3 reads CASSGFTDRNTDTQYF. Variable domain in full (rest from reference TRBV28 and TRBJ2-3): DVKVTQSSRYLVKRTGEKVFLECVQDMDHENMFWYRQDPGLGLRLIYFSYDVKMKEKGDIPEGYSVSREKKERFSLILESASTNQTSMYLCASSGFTDRNTDTQYFGPGTRLTVL.

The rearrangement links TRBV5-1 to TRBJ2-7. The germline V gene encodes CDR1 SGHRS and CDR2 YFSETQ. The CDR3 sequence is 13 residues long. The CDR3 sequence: CASSSDTVYEQYF.

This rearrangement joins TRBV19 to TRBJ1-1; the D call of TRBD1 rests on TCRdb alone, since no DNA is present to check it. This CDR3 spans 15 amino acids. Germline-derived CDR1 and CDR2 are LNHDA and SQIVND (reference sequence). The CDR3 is CASSLHGQGGTEAFF.

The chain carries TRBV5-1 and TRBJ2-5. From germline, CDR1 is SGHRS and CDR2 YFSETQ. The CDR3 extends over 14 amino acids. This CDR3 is CASSSDNRQETQYF.

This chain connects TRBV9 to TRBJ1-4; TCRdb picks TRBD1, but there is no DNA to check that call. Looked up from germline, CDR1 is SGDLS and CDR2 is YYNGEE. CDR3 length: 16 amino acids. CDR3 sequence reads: CASSVHPGQREEKLFF.

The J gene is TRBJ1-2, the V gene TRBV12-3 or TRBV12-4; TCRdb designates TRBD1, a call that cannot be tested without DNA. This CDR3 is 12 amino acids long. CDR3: CASSRELWGYTF.

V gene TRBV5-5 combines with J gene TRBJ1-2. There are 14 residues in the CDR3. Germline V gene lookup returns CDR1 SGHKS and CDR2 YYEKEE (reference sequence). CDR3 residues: CASSSGGERYGYTF.

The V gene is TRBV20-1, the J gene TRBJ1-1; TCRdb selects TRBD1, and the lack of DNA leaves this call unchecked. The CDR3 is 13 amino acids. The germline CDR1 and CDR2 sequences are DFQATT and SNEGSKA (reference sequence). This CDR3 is CSATGTGNTEAFF.

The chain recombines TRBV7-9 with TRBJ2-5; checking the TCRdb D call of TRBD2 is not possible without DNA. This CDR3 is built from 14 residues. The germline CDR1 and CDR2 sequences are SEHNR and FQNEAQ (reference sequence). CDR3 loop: CASSLAGTRGTQYF.

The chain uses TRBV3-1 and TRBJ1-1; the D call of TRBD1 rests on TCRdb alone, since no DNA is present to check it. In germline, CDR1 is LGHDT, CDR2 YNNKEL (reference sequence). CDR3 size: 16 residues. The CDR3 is CASSQRSGGGGTEAFF.

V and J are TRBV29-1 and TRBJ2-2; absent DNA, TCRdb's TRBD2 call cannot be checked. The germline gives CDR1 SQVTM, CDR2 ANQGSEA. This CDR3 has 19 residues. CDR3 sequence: CSVGRSGLAGAAGTGELFF.

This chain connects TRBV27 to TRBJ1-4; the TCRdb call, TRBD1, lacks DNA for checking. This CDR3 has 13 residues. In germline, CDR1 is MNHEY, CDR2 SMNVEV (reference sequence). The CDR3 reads CASSSRQPGGLFF.

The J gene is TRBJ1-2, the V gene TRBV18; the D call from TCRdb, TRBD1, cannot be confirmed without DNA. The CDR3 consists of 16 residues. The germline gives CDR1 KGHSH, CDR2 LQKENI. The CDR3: CASSPGQAQYGVGYTF.

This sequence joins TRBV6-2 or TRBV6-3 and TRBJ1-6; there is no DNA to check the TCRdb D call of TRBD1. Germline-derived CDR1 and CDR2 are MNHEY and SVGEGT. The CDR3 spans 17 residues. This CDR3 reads CASSSGPAPGYNSPLHF.